This is a list of T cell receptor beta chains from one sample in a study of cytotoxic CD8 clonotypes in ibrutinib-treated CLL. The assay was immunoSEQ multiplex PCR, and TCRdb's table has in-frame clones only and misses some. The table shows roughly 180,000 clones, with about 72% occurring only once. Sequenced material: PBMCs, taken after 24 months of ibrutinib treatment. The receptor source for this set is a human donor with chronic lymphocytic leukemia. CDR3s include the opening cysteine and the closing phenylalanine or tryptophan. The D gene is left open where the match is weak. A clone size is listed for some rows: how often the clone was seen (once, few, many), or a class if it is expanded.

clone size: once; V gene: TRBV9; J gene: TRBJ2-7; D gene: -; CDR3 DNA: TGTGCCAGCAGCGTAGGAATAGCCTACGAGCAGTACTTC; CDR3 protein: CASSVGIAYEQYF
clone size: -; V gene: TRBV18; J gene: TRBJ1-1; D gene: TRBD1; CDR3 DNA: TGTGCCAGCTCACCCCAAGGACAGGGCGGCACTGAAGCTTTCTTT; CDR3 protein: CASSPQGQGGTEAFF
clone size: -; V gene: TRBV9; J gene: TRBJ2-7; D gene: -; CDR3 DNA: TGTGCCAGCAGCGTAGCTGAAACAGTCTACGAGCAGTACTTC; CDR3 protein: CASSVAETVYEQYF
clone size: -; V gene: TRBV15; J gene: TRBJ2-1; D gene: -; CDR3 DNA: TGTGCCACCAGCAGTGTTCTTCTACAGGGAAACTTTATACCTAATGAGCAGTTCTTC; CDR3 protein: CATSSVLLQGNFIPNEQFF
clone size: once; V gene: TRBV15; J gene: TRBJ2-7; D gene: TRBD2; CDR3 DNA: TGTGCCACCAGCAGGTCGCCTAGCGGGAGATACGAGCAGTACTTC; CDR3 protein: CATSRSPSGRYEQYF
clone size: -; V gene: TRBV7-7; J gene: TRBJ2-5; D gene: -; CDR3 DNA: TGTGCTAGCAGCTTAGCTAGCGGAGGGGGGGAGACCCAGTACTTC; CDR3 protein: CASSLASGGGETQYF
clone size: -; V gene: TRBV5-6; J gene: TRBJ1-4; D gene: -; CDR3 DNA: TGTGCCAGCAGCTTAGGACCCGCCGGTGAAAAACTGTTTTTT; CDR3 protein: CASSLGPAGEKLFF
clone size: -; V gene: TRBV6-1; J gene: TRBJ1-1; D gene: -; CDR3 DNA: TGTGCCAGCAGCCAAGGGGTGGGTACTGAAGCTTTCTTT; CDR3 protein: CASSQGVGTEAFF
clone size: few; V gene: TRBV7-3; J gene: TRBJ2-1; D gene: TRBD2; CDR3 DNA: TGTGCCAGCAGCCCGTCTCTCGGGACTAGCGGAGTAAATGAGCAGTTCTTC; CDR3 protein: CASSPSLGTSGVNEQFF
clone size: few; V gene: TRBV27; J gene: TRBJ1-4; D gene: -; CDR3 DNA: TGTGCCAGCAGTTTAAACCGGGGGGAAAAACTGTTTTTT; CDR3 protein: CASSLNRGEKLFF
clone size: -; V gene: TRBV7-9; J gene: TRBJ2-7; D gene: -; CDR3 DNA: TGTGCCAGCAGCTTAGATGTTGCAGGGTGGGAGCAGTACTTC; CDR3 protein: CASSLDVAGWEQYF
clone size: -; V gene: TRBV7-9; J gene: TRBJ2-7; D gene: -; CDR3 DNA: TGTGCCAGCAGCTTAGTAGCGAACTCCTACGAGCAGTACTTC; CDR3 protein: CASSLVANSYEQYF
clone size: -; V gene: TRBV7-8; J gene: TRBJ2-2; D gene: TRBD2; CDR3 DNA: TGTGCCAGCAGCTTGATTACTAGCGGACCAGGAGTACCCGGGGAGCTGTTTTTT; CDR3 protein: CASSLITSGPGVPGELFF
clone size: -; V gene: TRBV2; J gene: TRBJ2-2; D gene: TRBD1; CDR3 DNA: TGTGCCAGCACGGGACAGCGGAACACCGGGGAGCTGTTTTTT; CDR3 protein: CASTGQRNTGELFF
clone size: -; V gene: TRBV14; J gene: TRBJ2-1; D gene: -; CDR3 DNA: TGTGCCAGCAGCCACTATACAGGGACGTCCTACAATGAGCAGTTCTTC; CDR3 protein: CASSHYTGTSYNEQFF
clone size: -; V gene: TRBV10-3; J gene: TRBJ2-1; D gene: TRBD1; CDR3 DNA: TGTGCCATCAGTGTAGCTGGACAGGACAACAATGAGCAGTTCTTC; CDR3 protein: CAISVAGQDNNEQFF
clone size: -; V gene: TRBV28; J gene: TRBJ1-4; D gene: -; CDR3 DNA: TGTGCCAGCAGGAGAGAAGGTGATGAAAAACTGTTTTTT; CDR3 protein: CASRREGDEKLFF
clone size: few; V gene: TRBV6-4; J gene: TRBJ2-5; D gene: -; CDR3 DNA: TGTGCCACGGGTCAGGGCCAAGAGACCCAGTACTTC; CDR3 protein: CATGQGQETQYF
clone size: -; V gene: TRBV14; J gene: TRBJ2-5; D gene: -; CDR3 DNA: TGTGCCAGCAGCACATGGGGAGAGACCCAGTACTTC; CDR3 protein: CASSTWGETQYF
clone size: -; V gene: TRBV28; J gene: TRBJ2-7; D gene: TRBD2; CDR3 DNA: TGTGCCAGCAGTCCCTTGCTAGGCGGGAGTAGCGAGCAGTACTTC; CDR3 protein: CASSPLLGGSSEQYF
clone size: few; V gene: TRBV2; J gene: TRBJ1-4; D gene: TRBD1; CDR3 DNA: TGTGCCAGCAGTGAAAGGACAGGTCCCGGAGCAAATGAAAAACTGTTTTTT; CDR3 protein: CASSERTGPGANEKLFF
clone size: -; V gene: TRBV6-5; J gene: TRBJ1-5; D gene: -; CDR3 DNA: TGTGCCAGCACCCCCGGACGGAATCAGCCCCAGCATTTT; CDR3 protein: CASTPGRNQPQHF
clone size: -; V gene: TRBV10-3; J gene: TRBJ2-2; D gene: -; CDR3 DNA: TGTGCCATCAGTGTAGGGAAACCCGGGGAGCTGTTTTTT; CDR3 protein: CAISVGKPGELFF
clone size: -; V gene: TRBV28; J gene: TRBJ2-1; D gene: -; CDR3 DNA: TGTGCCAGCAGCTCCCGTGGCTACAATGAGCAGTTCTTC; CDR3 protein: CASSSRGYNEQFF
clone size: -; V gene: TRBV7-2; J gene: TRBJ2-4; D gene: TRBD2; CDR3 DNA: TGTGCCAGCAGCCCACGGGGACTAGCGGGAGGCAACATTCAGTACTTC; CDR3 protein: CASSPRGLAGGNIQYF
clone size: once; V gene: TRBV11-2; J gene: TRBJ2-1; D gene: -; CDR3 DNA: TGTGCCAGCAGCTTAGTTCTGGGCTTATCCTACAATGAGCAGTTCTTC; CDR3 protein: CASSLVLGLSYNEQFF
clone size: -; V gene: TRBV5-1; J gene: TRBJ1-1; D gene: TRBD1; CDR3 DNA: TGCGCCAGCAGCTTGGCCTGGTCTCCGGCAGGGGGGAGCACTGAAGCTTTCTTT; CDR3 protein: CASSLAWSPAGGSTEAFF
clone size: once; V gene: TRBV11-1; J gene: TRBJ2-7; D gene: TRBD1; CDR3 DNA: TGTGCCAGCAGCTTTACCGGGACAGGGGCCTACGAGCAGTACTTC; CDR3 protein: CASSFTGTGAYEQYF
clone size: -; V gene: TRBV5-1; J gene: TRBJ1-1; D gene: -; CDR3 DNA: TGCGCCAGCAGCTTGGCCGCGGGGTTCGACACTGAAGCTTTCTTT; CDR3 protein: CASSLAAGFDTEAFF
clone size: -; V gene: TRBV28; J gene: TRBJ1-5; D gene: -; CDR3 DNA: TGTGCTAGCAGTTTACTATATAGCAATCAGCCCCAGCATTTT; CDR3 protein: CASSLLYSNQPQHF
clone size: few; V gene: TRBV5-5; J gene: TRBJ1-1; D gene: -; CDR3 DNA: TGTGCCAGCAGCTTGCCAGTAAACACTGAAGCTTTCTTT; CDR3 protein: CASSLPVNTEAFF
clone size: -; V gene: TRBV6-5; J gene: TRBJ2-7; D gene: -; CDR3 DNA: TGTGCCAGCAGACCCCCGGGGCCGGCCTACGAGCAGTACTTC; CDR3 protein: CASRPPGPAYEQYF
clone size: -; V gene: TRBV15; J gene: TRBJ2-6; D gene: -; CDR3 DNA: TGTGCCACCAGCAGAGATCGGGGACAATCTGGGGCCAACGTCCTGACTTTC; CDR3 protein: CATSRDRGQSGANVLTF
clone size: -; V gene: TRBV9; J gene: TRBJ2-7; D gene: TRBD1; CDR3 DNA: TGTGCCAGCAGCGTAGGGGGACAGGGGGTTTACGAGCAGTACTTC; CDR3 protein: CASSVGGQGVYEQYF
clone size: many; V gene: TRBV27; J gene: TRBJ2-7; D gene: -; CDR3 DNA: TGTGCCAGCAGTTTAGGGCCTAGCACCCGAGGGAGCTACGAGCAGTACTTC; CDR3 protein: CASSLGPSTRGSYEQYF
clone size: -; V gene: TRBV30; J gene: TRBJ2-1; D gene: TRBD2; CDR3 DNA: TGTGCCTGGGGAAGCGGGAGGACTTCCTACAATGAGCAGTTCTTC; CDR3 protein: CAWGSGRTSYNEQFF
clone size: once; V gene: TRBV25-1; J gene: TRBJ2-1; D gene: TRBD2; CDR3 DNA: TGTGCCAGCAGTGTACTAGCGGGAGTCTGGAATGAGCAGTTCTTC; CDR3 protein: CASSVLAGVWNEQFF
clone size: -; V gene: TRBV5-4; J gene: TRBJ1-2; D gene: -; CDR3 DNA: TGTGCCAGCAGCTGGGGGGATGGCTACACCTTC; CDR3 protein: CASSWGDGYTF
clone size: -; V gene: TRBV5-6; J gene: TRBJ2-5; D gene: TRBD1; CDR3 DNA: TGTGCCAGCAGCGAGGGACAGGGGGCCGCAGAGACCCAGTACTTC; CDR3 protein: CASSEGQGAAETQYF
clone size: -; V gene: TRBV5-4; J gene: TRBJ2-3; D gene: -; CDR3 DNA: TGTGCCAGCAGCTGGACAAACGCAGATACGCAGTATTTT; CDR3 protein: CASSWTNADTQYF
clone size: -; V gene: TRBV2; J gene: TRBJ2-7; D gene: TRBD2; CDR3 DNA: TGTGCCAGCAGTGTATTCGCTAGCGGGTTGGGCGCAAACCCCGGCTCCTACGAGCAGTACTTC; CDR3 protein: CASSVFASGLGANPGSYEQYF
clone size: -; V gene: TRBV30; J gene: TRBJ2-3; D gene: -; CDR3 DNA: TGTGCCTGGAGTAAACAACCTCGACAGTATTTT; CDR3 protein: CAWSKQPRQYF